This is a list of T cell receptor beta chains from one sample in a study of T cell changes during pregnancy in multiple sclerosis. Clones were read by immunoSEQ multiplex PCR, and TCRdb kept only the in-frame ones, dropping some. The data contain roughly 30,000 clones, under 90% of them singletons. This specimen was CD8+ T cells from peripheral blood mononuclear cells, taken after pregnancy. These receptors all come from a female donor with multiple sclerosis, enrolled in a pregnancy study. Both conserved end residues are part of each CDR3. Some rows have no size entry. The others give once, few or many, or a class for an expanded clone.

>TRBJ1-2|NA|TRBV5-5
CASTGVGVPTNYGYTF
>TRBJ1-2|NA|TRBV29-1
CSVATEGIYGYTF
>TRBJ2-7|NA|TRBV5-1
CASSLEQASPYEQYF
>TRBJ1-4|once|TRBV7-9
CASSFENRDRGNEKLFF
>TRBJ1-4|NA|TRBV5-1
CASSPPGTFEKLFF
>TRBJ2-5|NA|TRBV15
CATSPPLAPGQETQYF
>TRBJ1-1|NA|TRBV28
CASSFRGWNTEAFF
>TRBJ1-5|NA|TRBV28
CASSLRQGWGNQPQHF
>TRBJ1-2|NA|TRBV9
CASSVGQGPLGYTF
>TRBJ1-2|NA|TRBV2
CASSEPRQGGYGYTF
>TRBJ1-2|NA|TRBV2
CASRDGGYGYTF
>TRBJ2-3|NA|TRBV11-2
CASAIGQIGYTQYF
>TRBJ2-7|NA|TRBV28
CASSLSGTGGEQYF
>TRBJ1-2|few|TRBV25-1
CASSDLWTDYGYTF
>TRBJ2-5|NA|TRBV27
CASSLSDSPETQYF
>TRBJ2-3|NA|TRBV6-1
CASSQGADTDTQYF
>TRBJ1-5|once|TRBV19
CASSIRDSNQPQHF
>TRBJ1-1|once|TRBV4-2
CASSQEGPGPEAFF
>TRBJ2-7|few|TRBV6-5
CASSSGQGLYEQYF
>TRBJ1-3|NA|TRBV4-1
CASSQRNSLSTLPGNTIYF
>TRBJ2-7|NA|TRBV30
CAWSLSGGDEQYF
>TRBJ2-2|NA|TRBV5-1
CASSLRTGTGELFF
>TRBJ1-6|NA|TRBV27
CASSPSAGEFNSPLHF
>TRBJ2-7|NA|TRBV6-5
CASSYSLGTRSYEQYF
>TRBJ1-4|NA|TRBV6-5
CASSSRDRGSGEKLFF
>TRBJ2-1|NA|TRBV6-4
CASSATSGGNREQFF
>TRBJ2-7|NA|TRBV4-1
CASSQYMGLEQYF
>TRBJ2-7|NA|TRBV4-3
CASSQGLGESYEQYF
>TRBJ2-7|few|TRBV4-1
CASSPGLGEGYEQYF
>TRBJ2-3|NA|TRBV6-4
CASSTGGETDTQYF
>TRBJ1-2|NA|TRBV6-1
CASSDQTGGGYGYTF
>TRBJ1-1|NA|TRBV6-6
CASTRGDRGPEAFF
>TRBJ2-2|NA|TRBV15
CATSRAGTGLNTGELFF
>TRBJ2-7|NA|TRBV6-5
CASSRFRDRSYEQYF
>TRBJ2-3|NA|TRBV10-1
CASSDSTSGGPDTQYF
>TRBJ2-5|once|TRBV19
CAAWAGATKETQYF
>TRBJ2-7|NA|TRBV6-1
CASSEAPGTGGYEQYF
>TRBJ1-1|NA|TRBV2
CASSDYSNTEAFF
>TRBJ1-1|NA|TRBV9
CASSVGQGAAEAFF
>TRBJ2-7|NA|TRBV27
CASSLWSGHEQYF
>TRBJ2-7|NA|TRBV2
CASGTGTASYEQYF
>TRBJ1-4|NA|TRBV9
CASSVDRGAGNEKLFF
>TRBJ2-1|NA|TRBV6-1
CASSELSGLAVYEQFF
>TRBJ2-1|NA|TRBV4-1
CASSLRLAGYNEQFF
>TRBJ1-5|NA|TRBV27
CASSLHGGREQPQHF
>TRBJ2-4|NA|TRBV6-1
CASDPRGAKNIQYF
>TRBJ2-2|large|TRBV6-5
CASSYAGQGWTGELFF
>TRBJ2-5|NA|TRBV21-1
CASADRGNQETQYF
>TRBJ2-5|NA|TRBV19
CASSMDREETQYF
>TRBJ2-6|NA|TRBV9
CASSLGHPWFSGANVLTF
>TRBJ1-1|NA|TRBV7-3
CASSFYLNTEAFF
>TRBJ2-7|NA|TRBV4-2
CASSPGEEVREQYF